Given below is one T cell receptor beta chain in context. The data belong to a study of blood T cell repertoires in COVID-19. About the research overall: Researchers got acute and convalescent COVID-19 samples from the United States, Italy and Spain. Sources were T cells, B-cell-depleted T cells, or PBMCs; the material itself was cDNA or gDNA.

CDR3 size: 16 residues. The V end lost 5 bases, the J end lost 2 bases, and 14 bases lay between the germline ends. Per germline, CDR1 KGHDR and CDR2 SFDVKD. Data came from immunoSEQ multiplex PCR; TCRdb stores just in-frame clones and leaves some out. Among 36,000 or so clones listed, less than 95% were seen once. This sequence joins TRBV24-1 and TRBJ2-2, with a weak D call TRBD2 (6 bases). Sequenced material: peripheral blood. The TCR comes from a human donor in a cohort sampled during active COVID-19. CDR3 amino acids: CATSAASSENTGELFF. The DNA of the CDR3 is TGTGCCACCAGTGCGGCGTCTAGCGAAAACACCGGGGAGCTGTTTTTT.